Sequencing of this T cell receptor (beta chain) was carried out in a study of Tregs in tolerant kidney transplant recipients. In this sample, this clone turned up a few times. The repertoire was sequenced with immunoSEQ multiplex PCR; TCRdb's copy has only in-frame clones and lacks some. The repertoire consists of some 69,000 clones, with about four fifths occurring once and the leading ten covering about 4.6%. With 5 bases clipped from V and 7 bases from J, the junction kept 6 bases outside the gene matches. The germline CDR1 and CDR2 sequences are KGHSH and LQKENI. CDR3 length: 13 residues. The specimen was CD4+ T cells from blood. The TCR comes from a human donor in good health. The V gene is TRBV18, the J gene TRBJ2-7; 9 bases align to TRBD1. In DNA form, the CDR3 reads TGTGCCAGCTCAAACAGGGGGCTCGGGGAGCAGTACTTC. Protein product: CASSNRGLGEQYF.